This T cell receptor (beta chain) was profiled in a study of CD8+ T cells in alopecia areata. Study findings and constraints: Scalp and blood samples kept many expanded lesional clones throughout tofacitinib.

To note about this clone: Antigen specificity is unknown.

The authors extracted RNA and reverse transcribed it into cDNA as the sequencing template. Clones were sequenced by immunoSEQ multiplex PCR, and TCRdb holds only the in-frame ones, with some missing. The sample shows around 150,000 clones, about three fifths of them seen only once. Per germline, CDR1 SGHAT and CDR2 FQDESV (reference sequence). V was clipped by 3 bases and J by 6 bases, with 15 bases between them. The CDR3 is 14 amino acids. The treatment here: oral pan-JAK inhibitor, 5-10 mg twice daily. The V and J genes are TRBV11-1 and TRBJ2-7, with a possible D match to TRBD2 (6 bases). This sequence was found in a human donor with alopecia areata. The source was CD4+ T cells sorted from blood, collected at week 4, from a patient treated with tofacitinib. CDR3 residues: CASSFGGISAEQYF. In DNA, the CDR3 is TGTGCCAGCAGCTTTGGGGGGATATCTGCCGAGCAGTACTTC.